What follows is one T cell receptor (beta chain) and its context. Its antigen is as yet unknown. One entry per CDR3 protein, called by TCRdb with MiXCR from the RT-PCR reads. The sample records 500,000 or so distinct CDR3 sequences, 15% to 20% being singletons. Trimming at V came to 6 bases and at J to 5 bases, leaving 11 bases not matched to a gene. The CDR3 runs 15 residues. Germline V gene data show CDR1 as DFQATT and CDR2 as SNEGSKA (reference sequence). These data originate in a study of response to subunit inactivated influenza vaccine. Findings and caveats of the study: A suggestion made by the authors is that each seasonal influenza vaccination recruits few new T cells.

This chain uses TRBV20-1 with TRBJ2-7; 12 bases line up with TRBD2. Here the sequenced sample was CD4+ T cells sorted from PBMCs, taken 23 months after vaccination. The clonotype was recovered from a man aged 50-75 years who received an inactivated influenza vaccine. The CDR3 region is CSAPTSGGLYNEQYF. CDR3 DNA sequence: TGCAGTGCCCCGACTAGCGGGGGTCTCTATAACGAGCAGTACTTC.